This T cell receptor beta chain came from a study of blood T cell repertoires in COVID-19 (dated by TCRdb to about 2020). About the full investigation: Collaborator samples came from the United States, Italy and Spain and covered acute and convalescent phases of COVID-19. The material from the prospective study consisted of cDNA or gDNA derived from T cells, B-cell-depleted T cells, or PBMCs. Subjects who had been exposed to COVID-19, were actively infected with it, or had recovered from it provided the deeply sampled blood TCRbeta repertoires that made up the dataset. The repertoires were released in a freely available public database meant as a resource for research on the immune response to SARS-CoV-2. The samples were drawn from two sources: the first 160 participants of the ongoing ImmuneRACE study, and 1,200 or so subjects contributed by 6 global collaborators. Sample metadata almost always included a de-identified subject ID, COVID-19 status, age in years and sex. HLA class I and class II types, where available, came from metadata supplied by the sample provider rather than from assay-based typing. Here is what the overall study found, with its caveats: How much clinical and demographic metadata was included differed by source and by participant, and the metadata was provided uncurated.

One collaborating source in Seattle enrolled patients during active infection and followed them longitudinally through the course of disease. Collaborating institutions collected whole blood in K2EDTA tubes following their own protocols. Collaborator samples were shipped for TCRbeta analysis as frozen whole blood, isolated PBMCs, or DNA extracted from either sample type. TCRbeta CDR3 regions were amplified from genomic DNA using the immunoSEQ Assay, a bias-controlled multiplex PCR. In the original analysis: Nucleated cell counts per sample were estimated from amplification of reference gene primers within the assay. To quantify the absolute abundance of each unique TCRbeta CDR3 rearrangement, sequence reads were collapsed and filtered. For each sample, productive Simpson clonality was calculated by taking the square root of Simpson's diversity index across productive rearrangements. The source is immuneACCESS, and TCRdb retained only in-frame sequences with V and J called. Part of the clones is not carried over; for the studies checked, unresolved V genes explain less than half of this, and the remainder is unexplained. The V and J calls and clone size were taken over from that table, and D and trimming were inferred from the DNA. Counted in this sample were approximately 400,000 clones; roughly 88% of them appeared once. Over 9.5% of the sample is taken by the ten largest.

Compared with germline, V lacks 2 bases and J lacks 5 bases; bases without a gene match: 8. CDR1 and CDR2 (MNHNS, SASEGT) derive from the germline V gene. The cysteine opens and the phenylalanine closes a CDR3 of 15 amino acids. The CDR3 DNA has 45 bases and is translated from base 1. A note on this clone: Its recognized antigen is unknown. No much larger clone exists at a distance of one base, and base qualities are not known.

Specimen: peripheral blood. The sequence derives from a woman between 50 and 59 years old with COVID-19, enrolled during active disease. The chain employs TRBV6-1 and TRBJ1-2, and 7 junctional nucleotides match TRBD1. CDR3 loop: CASSEMGRGRYGYTF. The DNA sequence is as follows: TGTGCCAGCAGTGAAATGGGCAGGGGGAGGTATGGCTACACCTTC.